What follows are 25 T cell receptor beta chains derived from one specimen sequenced in a study of T cells in Graves' hyperthyroidism and ophthalmopathy. Amplification targeted TCR beta CDR3 regions from RNA transcripts. First-round RT-PCR targeting the TCR CDR3 was performed with the HTBI primer set. MiXCR was run by TCRdb on the multiplex PCR reads, yielding one entry per CDR3 protein. The data hold about 410,000 distinct CDR3 sequences, with roughly 14% observed a single time. The sequenced sample consisted of blood. The receptors were gathered from a young man with Graves' ophthalmopathy.

This clonotype was recorded at least ten times. This chain uses TRBV18 with TRBJ2-1; D unresolved. In germline, CDR1 is KGHSH, CDR2 LQKENI. This CDR3 is built from 14 residues. The V end lost 4 bases, the J end lost 3 bases, and 10 bases lay between the germline ends. The CDR3 loop is CASSLKDLYNEQFF. CDR3 DNA sequence: TGTGCCAGCTCACTAAAAGATCTCTACAATGAGCAGTTCTTC.

This clonotype was seen only a few times. The V gene is TRBV9, the J gene TRBJ2-3; TRBD2 matches at 11 bases. Germline lookup yields CDR1 SGDLS and CDR2 YYNGEE. The J segment lost 2 bases and the V segment lost 0 bases, leaving 5 bases of the junction unmatched. The CDR3 sequence is 17 residues long. The chain's CDR3 is CASSVEGLAAPTDTQYF. The CDR3 DNA reads as TGTGCCAGCAGCGTAGAGGGACTAGCGGCCCCCACAGATACGCAGTATTTT.

This clonotype was counted between two and nine times. The chain joins TRBV4-2 to TRBJ2-1; D is undetermined. Germline V gives CDR1 LGHNA, CDR2 YNFKEQ. Trimming left V 3 bases short and J 8 bases short, with 14 bases between. This CDR3 contains 14 residues. The CDR3: CASSQTTASHEQFF. CDR3 bases: TGTGCCAGCAGCCAGACCACAGCTTCCCATGAGCAGTTCTTC.

V and J are TRBV6-5 and TRBJ2-5; D might be TRBD1 (6 bases). V was clipped by 5 bases and J by 7 bases, with 14 bases between them. The CDR3 runs 13 residues. Germline CDR1 and CDR2: MNHEY and SVGAGI. The CDR3 reads CASSNTGKVTQYF. The CDR3 DNA sequence: TGTGCCAGCAGTAACACAGGGAAGGTGACCCAGTACTTC.

This clonotype was counted at least ten times. The chain has TRBV6-1 and TRBJ1-1; D perhaps matches TRBD1 (5 bases). Trimming stripped 5 bases from V and 3 bases from J, with 10 bases between. Germline lookup yields CDR1 MNHNS and CDR2 SASEGT. The CDR3 consists of 13 residues. This chain's CDR3 is CASSRGADTEAFF. Written as DNA, the CDR3 is TGTGCCAGCAGTAGGGGAGCGGACACTGAAGCTTTCTTT.

In its sample, this clonotype was seen many times. The chain has TRBV20-1 and TRBJ2-5, with TRBD2 matching over 9 bases. The CDR3 loop spans 15 amino acids. Germline CDR1 and CDR2: DFQATT and SNEGSKA (reference sequence). J was trimmed by 5 bases and V by 0 bases; bases with no gene match: 7. The CDR3 sequence is CSARDRLAGIETQYF. CDR3 coding DNA: TGCAGTGCTAGAGATCGGCTAGCGGGAATCGAGACCCAGTACTTC.

The chain uses TRBV19 and TRBJ1-2; the D is unclear. V lost 6 bases, J lost 4 bases, and 12 bases lay in between. Germline CDR1 and CDR2: LNHDA and SQIVND (reference sequence). The CDR3 is made up of 13 amino acids. The CDR3 region has the DNA TGTGCCAGTAGCCCGACTTTTGTCTATGGCTACACCTTC. It yields the protein CASSPTFVYGYTF.

This clonotype was observed many times. V usage is TRBV10-2 and J usage is TRBJ2-7; weak D call: TRBD2 (6 bases). CDR3 length: 13 amino acids. Trimming removed 7 bases from V and 5 bases from J, with 15 bases in between. Germline CDR1 WSHSY, CDR2 SAAADI. The CDR3 DNA sequence: TGCGCCAGCACAAGCGGGTTCCCCCACGAGCAGTACTTC. Translating it yields CASTSGFPHEQYF.

This clonotype was seen a few times. The chain employs TRBV15 and TRBJ1-2; a possible D gene is TRBD1 (5 bases). Germline CDR1 reads LNHNV; CDR2 reads YYDKDF (reference sequence). Trimming took 1 base from V and 4 from J, leaving 22 bases between them. The CDR3 loop spans 18 amino acids. The CDR3 sequence: CATSRAEAGTSALYGYTF. The CDR3 nucleotides read TGTGCCACCAGCAGAGCAGAAGCCGGGACCTCAGCCCTCTATGGCTACACCTTC.

This clonotype was seen at least ten times. This rearrangement joins TRBV20-1 to TRBJ2-7; no firm D call. The CDR3 runs to 13 residues. The V gene's germline CDR1 is DFQATT and CDR2 SNEGSKA (reference sequence). The ends were cut back, 1 base at V and 0 bases at J, with 7 bases in the middle. In nucleotides, the CDR3 is TGCAGTGCTAGAGGGAGAGGCTCCTACGAGCAGTACTTC. Protein product: CSARGRGSYEQYF.

The CDR3 region is CATSRAQGWLETQYF. DNA of the CDR3: TGTGCCACCAGCAGAGCCCAGGGGTGGCTGGAGACCCAGTACTTC. The V gene is TRBV15, the J gene TRBJ2-5; tentative D call: TRBD1 (6 bases). V lost 1 base and J lost 5, with 14 bases in between. CDR1 is LNHNV, CDR2 YYDKDF, per germline (reference sequence). This CDR3 spans 15 amino acids.

The table lists this clonotype with many counts. The chain joins TRBV7-2 to TRBJ1-2, with D unresolved. CDR3 size: 14 residues. V lost 4 bases to trimming and J lost 4 bases, with 13 bases between them. Germline CDR1 and CDR2: SGHTA and FQGNSA. CDR3 amino acids: CASSSTQESYGYTF. The CDR3 nucleotides read TGTGCCAGCAGCTCCACTCAGGAATCCTATGGCTACACCTTC.

The table lists this clonotype with many counts. The chain couples TRBV20-1 to TRBJ2-7; no clear D gene. V lost 0 bases to trimming and J lost 2 bases, with 14 bases between them. Germline V gene lookup returns CDR1 DFQATT and CDR2 SNEGSKA (reference sequence). This CDR3 is built from 15 residues. The CDR3, as DNA: TGCAGTGCTAGAGATCGATGGAGAGGTGCCTACGAGCAGTACTTC. This gives the protein CSARDRWRGAYEQYF.

This clonotype was found many times. The rearrangement joins TRBV2 to TRBJ1-5, with a possible D match to TRBD1 (5 bases). The CDR3 loop spans 12 amino acids. V lost 2 bases and J lost 6, with 5 bases in between. The germline gives CDR1 SNHLY, CDR2 FYNNEI. In DNA form, the CDR3 reads TGTGCCAGCAGTGAAAGGGGTCAGCCCCAGCATTTT. Protein: CASSERGQPQHF.

Note on this clonotype: At one boundary the junction diverges from the germline segment, which might be a read error. The V call is TRBV7-7, the J call TRBJ2-5; 8 bases are shared with TRBD2. Germline assignment: CDR1 SSHAT and CDR2 FNYEAQ (reference sequence). The CDR3 covers 15 residues. The CDR3 protein is CASSSESGRLGTQYF. The CDR3 region has the DNA TGTGCTAGCAGCTCAGAAAGCGGGAGATTAGGAACCCAGTACTTC. Using reference TRBV7-7 and TRBJ2-5 for the parts outside the CDR3, the full variable domain is GAGVSQSPRYKVTKRGQDVTLRCDPISSHATLYWYQQALGQGPEFLTYFNYEAQPDKSGLPSDRFSAERPEGSISTLTIQRTEQRDSAMYRCASSSESGRLGTQYFGPGTRLLVL.

This clonotype came up many times. V usage is TRBV7-6 and J usage is TRBJ2-5, with unresolved D. Trimming stripped 5 bases from V and 2 bases from J, with 12 bases between. The germline V gene has CDR1 SGHVS and CDR2 FNYEAQ. CDR3 length: 14 amino acids. CDR3 protein: CASSPPDRQETQYF. The DNA for the CDR3 is TGTGCCAGCAGCCCCCCTGATAGACAAGAGACCCAGTACTTC.

Many counts were recorded for this clonotype. The rearrangement links TRBV3-1 to TRBJ1-2, with 7 bases fitting TRBD1. V was pared by 4 bases and J by 6 bases, with 11 bases of the junction left unmatched. Germline-derived CDR1 and CDR2 are LGHDT and YNNKEL (reference sequence). The CDR3 has 15 residues. CDR3 amino acids: CASSPLSAGTDGYTF. Here the CDR3 DNA reads TGTGCCAGCAGCCCATTATCGGCAGGGACAGATGGCTACACCTTC.

This clonotype was seen ten or more times. The gene calls are TRBV10-1 and TRBJ1-1, with 7 nucleotides matching TRBD1. Germline V gene lookup returns CDR1 WNHNN and CDR2 SYGVQD (reference sequence). The V segment lost 5 bases and the J segment 1 base; nucleotides outside the gene matches: 4. This CDR3 region has 14 residues. The CDR3 spells CASSNRGRNTEAFF. The CDR3 DNA follows: TGCGCCAGCAGTAACAGGGGACGGAACACTGAAGCTTTCTTT.

In the case of this clonotype: This may stem from a read error, because a much larger clone lies one nucleotide away. The V gene is TRBV5-1, the J gene TRBJ2-1, with a weak D call TRBD2 (5 bases). The CDR3 contains 14 residues. Germline CDR1 reads SGHRS; CDR2 reads YFSETQ. V was shortened by 7 bases and J by 7 bases, with 18 bases between the two germline ends. CDR3 bases: TGCGCCAGCTCGCCGCTTGGTAGGAGGAATGAGCAGTTCTTC. Its protein is CASSPLGRRNEQFF.

The chain recombines TRBV5-1 with TRBJ2-4; 8 nucleotides agree with TRBD1. The V gene end was trimmed by 7 bases and the J gene end by 0 bases; junction bases not matched to a gene: 3. Germline values: CDR1 SGHRS, CDR2 YFSETQ. The CDR3 extends over 14 amino acids. This chain's CDR3 is CASGTGLAKNIQYF. DNA of the CDR3: TGCGCCAGCGGGACAGGACTAGCCAAAAACATTCAGTACTTC. The full variable domain, completed using reference TRBV5-1 and TRBJ2-4, is KAGVTQTPRYLIKTRGQQVTLSCSPISGHRSVSWYQQTPGQGLQFLFEYFSETQRNKGNFPGRFSGRQFSNSRSEMNVSTLELGDSALYLCASGTGLAKNIQYFGAGTRLSVL.

This clonotype was seen many times. The J gene is TRBJ1-2, the V gene TRBV7-9; possibly TRBD1 for D (5 bases). The CDR3 extends over 13 amino acids. CDR1 and CDR2 (germline): SEHNR, FQNEAQ (reference sequence). V was pared by 5 bases and J by 7 bases, with 14 bases between. The CDR3 here is CASSAPDMSGYTF. CDR3 DNA sequence: TGTGCCAGCAGCGCCCCGGACATGAGTGGCTACACCTTC.

Many counts were recorded for this clonotype. The chain couples TRBV29-1 to TRBJ2-1, with TRBD1 matching 9 bases. V trimming: 3 bases; J trimming: 8 bases; junction bases outside the gene matches: 14. The CDR3 covers 16 residues. CDR1 and CDR2 from the germline V gene are SQVTM and ANQGSEA. In nucleotides, the CDR3 is TGCAGCGTTGAGTTGCCTTACAGGGGGCGCGGTTATGAGCAGTTCTTC. Its translation is CSVELPYRGRGYEQFF.

The rearrangement links TRBV27 to TRBJ2-5, with no clear D. The CDR3 extends over 13 amino acids. Between the trimmed V and J ends, which lost 4 bases and 4 bases, there was a span of 10 bases. From germline, CDR1 is MNHEY and CDR2 SMNVEV (reference sequence). Written as DNA, the CDR3 is TGTGCCAGCAGTTGCCACATAGGAGAGACCCAGTACTTC. Its protein is CASSCHIGETQYF.

In this sample, this clonotype turned up many times. This chain's CDR3 is CASSYAWEDTQYF. The CDR3 DNA sequence: TGTGCCAGCAGTTACGCCTGGGAAGATACGCAGTATTTT. The chain recombines TRBV6-1 with TRBJ2-3, with D unresolved. The CDR3 runs to 13 residues. Trimming removed 5 bases from V and 5 bases from J, with 11 bases in between. The germline CDR1 and CDR2 sequences are MNHNS and SASEGT.

This chain joins TRBV2 and TRBJ2-1, with 9 nucleotides matching TRBD2. With V trimmed by 6 bases and J by 8 bases, 14 bases remained unmatched. The CDR3 is made up of 16 amino acids. Looked up from germline, CDR1 is SNHLY and CDR2 is FYNNEI. DNA for the CDR3: TGTGCCAGCAGCTCCCTCCGAGCGGGAGGTGGGCATGAGCAGTTCTTC. Translation: CASSSLRAGGGHEQFF.